A single TCR beta chain is shown here with its context. The antigen remains unidentified. This specimen comes from a study of T cell repertoires in cytomegalovirus infection. Study details: The public TCR beta signatures pointed to both CMV infection and matching HLA type. General observations from the study: Public TCR beta family frequency separated CMV-and-HLA carriers, including in an independent cohort. Across the ex vivo response, the dominant clonotypes were HLA-C-restricted CMV-specific TCR beta clonotypes.

TCRdb re-called the reads through MiXCR, storing one row per CDR3 protein. The sample shows some 350,000 distinct CDR3 sequences, 18% of them seen only once. With 7 bases clipped from V and 8 bases from J, the junction kept 9 bases outside the gene matches. This CDR3 region has 15 residues. Germline V CDR1 and CDR2: MNHEY, SMNVEV (reference sequence). The chain recombines TRBV27 with TRBJ1-6; 9 bases align to TRBD1. This clonotype originated in a human donor in good health (CMV status not recorded). Some clones in this sample may be carry-over from other donors' samples. The sequenced material came from PBMCs. CDR3 DNA: TGTGCCAGCACCACCCTACAGGGGGCAGATTCACCCCTCCACTTT. The encoded protein is CASTTLQGADSPLHF.